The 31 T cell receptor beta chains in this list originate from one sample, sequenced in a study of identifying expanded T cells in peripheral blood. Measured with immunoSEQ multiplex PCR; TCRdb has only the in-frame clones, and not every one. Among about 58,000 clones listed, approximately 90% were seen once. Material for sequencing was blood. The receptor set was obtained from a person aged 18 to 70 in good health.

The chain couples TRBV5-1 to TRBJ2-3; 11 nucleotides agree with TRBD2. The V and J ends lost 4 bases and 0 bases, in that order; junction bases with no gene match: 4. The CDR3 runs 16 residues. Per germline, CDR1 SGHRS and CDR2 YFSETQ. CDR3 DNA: TGCGCCAGCAGCATACTAGCGGGGGTAAGCACAGATACGCAGTATTTT. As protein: CASSILAGVSTDTQYF.

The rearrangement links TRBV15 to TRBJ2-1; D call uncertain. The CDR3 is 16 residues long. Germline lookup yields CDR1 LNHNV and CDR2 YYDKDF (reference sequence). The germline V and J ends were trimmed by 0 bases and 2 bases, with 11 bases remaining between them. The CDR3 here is CATSRDGVPAYNEQFF. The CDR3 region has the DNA TGTGCCACCAGCAGAGATGGGGTCCCCGCCTACAATGAGCAGTTCTTC.

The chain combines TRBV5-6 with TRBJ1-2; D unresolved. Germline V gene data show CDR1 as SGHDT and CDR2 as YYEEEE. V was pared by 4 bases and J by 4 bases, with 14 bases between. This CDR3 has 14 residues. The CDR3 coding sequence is TGTGCCAGCAGCGTGTCAGCGTCTAGCTATGGCTACACCTTC. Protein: CASSVSASSYGYTF.

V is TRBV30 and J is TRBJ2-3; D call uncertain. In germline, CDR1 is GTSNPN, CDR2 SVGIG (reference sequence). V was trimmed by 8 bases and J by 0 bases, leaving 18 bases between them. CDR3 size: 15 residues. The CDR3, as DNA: TGTGCCCGATCTATTTCGGCTCTAAGCACAGATACGCAGTATTTT. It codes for CARSISALSTDTQYF.

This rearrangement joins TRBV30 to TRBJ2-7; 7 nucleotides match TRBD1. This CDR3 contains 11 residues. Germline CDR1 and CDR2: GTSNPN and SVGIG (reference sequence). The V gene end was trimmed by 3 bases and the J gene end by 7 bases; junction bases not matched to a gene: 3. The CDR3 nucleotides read TGTGCCTGGAGGAAGGGGGCGGAGCAGTACTTC. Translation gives CAWRKGAEQYF.

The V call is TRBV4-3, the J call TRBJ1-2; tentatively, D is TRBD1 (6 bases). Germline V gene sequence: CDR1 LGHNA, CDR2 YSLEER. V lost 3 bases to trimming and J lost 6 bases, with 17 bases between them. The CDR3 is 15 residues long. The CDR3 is CASSQVLGGSDGYTF. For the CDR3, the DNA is TGCGCCAGCAGCCAGGTGCTGGGGGGCTCCGATGGCTACACCTTC.

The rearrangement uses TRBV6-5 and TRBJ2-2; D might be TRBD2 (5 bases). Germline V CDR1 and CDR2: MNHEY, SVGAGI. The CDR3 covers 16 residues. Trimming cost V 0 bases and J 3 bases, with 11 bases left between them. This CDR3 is CASSYSSERYTGELFF. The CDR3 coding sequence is TGTGCCAGCAGTTACTCGTCTGAGCGGTACACCGGGGAGCTGTTTTTT.

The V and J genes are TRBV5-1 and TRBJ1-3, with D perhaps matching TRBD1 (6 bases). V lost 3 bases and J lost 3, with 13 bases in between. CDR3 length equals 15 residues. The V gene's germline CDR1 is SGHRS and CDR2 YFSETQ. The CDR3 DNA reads TGCGCCAGCAGCTCCTTACAGGGAGGTGGAAACACCATATATTTT. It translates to CASSSLQGGGNTIYF.

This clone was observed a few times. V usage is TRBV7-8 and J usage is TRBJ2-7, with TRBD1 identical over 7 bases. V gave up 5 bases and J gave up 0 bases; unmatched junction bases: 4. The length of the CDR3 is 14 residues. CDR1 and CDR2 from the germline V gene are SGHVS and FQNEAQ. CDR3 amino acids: CASSPDRISYEQYF. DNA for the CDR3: TGTGCCAGCAGCCCGGACAGGATCTCCTACGAGCAGTACTTC.

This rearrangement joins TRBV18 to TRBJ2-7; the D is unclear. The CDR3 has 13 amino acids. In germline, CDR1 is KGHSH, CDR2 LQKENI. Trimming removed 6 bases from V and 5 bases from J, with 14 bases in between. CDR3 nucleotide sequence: TGTGCCAGCTCGACACCAGTTTCTAACGAGCAGTACTTC. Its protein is CASSTPVSNEQYF.

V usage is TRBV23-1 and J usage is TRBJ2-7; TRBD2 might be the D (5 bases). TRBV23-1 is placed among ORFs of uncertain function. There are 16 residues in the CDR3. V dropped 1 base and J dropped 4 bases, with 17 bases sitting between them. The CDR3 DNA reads TGCGCCAGCAGTCAATATAGCCTCGGACTTCTATACGAGCAGTACTTC. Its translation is CASSQYSLGLLYEQYF.

CDR3 in amino acids: CASSLTGTGGTYEQYF. The CDR3 DNA is TGTGCCAGCAGCTTAACCGGGACAGGGGGGACCTACGAGCAGTACTTC. The chain uses TRBV5-6 and TRBJ2-7; TRBD1 aligns across 11 bases. This CDR3 comprises 16 residues. Germline values: CDR1 SGHDT, CDR2 YYEEEE. The V gene end was trimmed by 2 bases and the J gene end by 2 bases; junction bases not matched to a gene: 6.

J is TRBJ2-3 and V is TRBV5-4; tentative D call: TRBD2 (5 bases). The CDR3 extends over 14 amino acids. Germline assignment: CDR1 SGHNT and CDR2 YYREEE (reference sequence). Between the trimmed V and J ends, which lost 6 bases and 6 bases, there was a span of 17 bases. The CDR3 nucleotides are TGTGCCAGCACCCACCAGGCGGGTATGGATACGCAGTATTTT. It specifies CASTHQAGMDTQYF.

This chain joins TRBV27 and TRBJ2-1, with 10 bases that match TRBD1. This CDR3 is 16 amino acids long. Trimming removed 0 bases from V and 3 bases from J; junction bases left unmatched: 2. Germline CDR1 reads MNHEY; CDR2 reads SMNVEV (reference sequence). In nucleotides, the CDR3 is TGTGCCAGCAGTTTATCGAGGACAGGGGGCTACAATGAGCAGTTCTTC. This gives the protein CASSLSRTGGYNEQFF.

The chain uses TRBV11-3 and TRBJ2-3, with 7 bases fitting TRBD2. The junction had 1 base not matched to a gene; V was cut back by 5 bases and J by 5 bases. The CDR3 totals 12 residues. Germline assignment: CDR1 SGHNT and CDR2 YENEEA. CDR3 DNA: TGTGCCAGCAGCCAGCGGGGAGATACGCAGTATTTT. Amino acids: CASSQRGDTQYF.

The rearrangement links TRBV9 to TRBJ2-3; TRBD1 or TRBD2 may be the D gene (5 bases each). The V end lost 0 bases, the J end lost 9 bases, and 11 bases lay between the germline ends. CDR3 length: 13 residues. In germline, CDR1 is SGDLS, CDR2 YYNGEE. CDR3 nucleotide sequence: TGTGCCAGCAGCGTAGGTTCGGGGCCCACGCAGTATTTT. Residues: CASSVGSGPTQYF.

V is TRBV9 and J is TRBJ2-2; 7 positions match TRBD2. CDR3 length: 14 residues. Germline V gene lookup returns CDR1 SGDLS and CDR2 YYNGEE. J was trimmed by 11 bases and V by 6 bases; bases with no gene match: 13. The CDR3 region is CASTKASGPVELFF. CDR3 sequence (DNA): TGTGCCAGCACCAAGGCTAGCGGACCGGTAGAGCTGTTTTTT.

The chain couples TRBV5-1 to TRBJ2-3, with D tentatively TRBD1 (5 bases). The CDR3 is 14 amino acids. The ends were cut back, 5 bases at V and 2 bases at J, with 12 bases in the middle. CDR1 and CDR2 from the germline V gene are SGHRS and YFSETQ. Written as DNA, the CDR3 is TGCGCCAGCAGACAGGTTCCCTACACAGATACGCAGTATTTT. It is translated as CASRQVPYTDTQYF. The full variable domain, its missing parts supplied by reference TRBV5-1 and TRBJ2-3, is KAGVTQTPRYLIKTRGQQVTLSCSPISGHRSVSWYQQTPGQGLQFLFEYFSETQRNKGNFPGRFSGRQFSNSRSEMNVSTLELGDSALYLCASRQVPYTDTQYFGPGTRLTVL.

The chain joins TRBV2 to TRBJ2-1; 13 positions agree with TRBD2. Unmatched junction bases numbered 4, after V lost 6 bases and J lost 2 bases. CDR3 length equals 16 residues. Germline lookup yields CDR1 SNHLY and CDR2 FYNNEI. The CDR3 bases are TGTGCCAGCAGAGATACTAGCGGGAGGGCCTACAATGAGCAGTTCTTC. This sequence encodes CASRDTSGRAYNEQFF. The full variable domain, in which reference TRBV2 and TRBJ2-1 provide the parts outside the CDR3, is EPEVTQTPSHQVTQMGQEVILRCVPISNHLYFYWYRQILGQKVEFLVSFYNNEISEKSEIFDDQFSVERPDGSNFTLKIRSTKLEDSAMYFCASRDTSGRAYNEQFFGPGTRLTVL.

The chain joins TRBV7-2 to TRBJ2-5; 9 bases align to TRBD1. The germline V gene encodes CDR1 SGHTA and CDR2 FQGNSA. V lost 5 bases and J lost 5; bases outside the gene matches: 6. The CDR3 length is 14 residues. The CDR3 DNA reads TGTGCCAGCAGCCCGCGGACAGGGGCGGAGACCCAGTACTTC. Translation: CASSPRTGAETQYF.

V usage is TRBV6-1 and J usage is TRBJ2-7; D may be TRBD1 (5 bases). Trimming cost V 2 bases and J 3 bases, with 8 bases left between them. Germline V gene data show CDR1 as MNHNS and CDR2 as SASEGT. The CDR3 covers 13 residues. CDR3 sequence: CASSEIQVYEQYF. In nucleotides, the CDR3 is TGTGCCAGCAGTGAAATACAGGTCTACGAGCAGTACTTC.

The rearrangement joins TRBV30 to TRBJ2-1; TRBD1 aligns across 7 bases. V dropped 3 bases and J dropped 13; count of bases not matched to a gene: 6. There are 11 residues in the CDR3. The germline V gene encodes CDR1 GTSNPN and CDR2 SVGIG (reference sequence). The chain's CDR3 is CAWRYRDRQFF. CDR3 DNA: TGTGCCTGGAGATACCGGGACAGACAGTTCTTC.

The CDR3 DNA is TGCGCCAGCACGGGGACTAGCGGGAGTGCTGGGGCCAACGTCCTGACTTTC. Its protein product is CASTGTSGSAGANVLTF. The chain couples TRBV10-1 to TRBJ2-6, with 14 bases matching TRBD2. There are 17 residues in the CDR3. Germline values: CDR1 WNHNN, CDR2 SYGVQD (reference sequence). V trimming: 7 bases; J trimming: 2 bases; junction bases outside the gene matches: 4.

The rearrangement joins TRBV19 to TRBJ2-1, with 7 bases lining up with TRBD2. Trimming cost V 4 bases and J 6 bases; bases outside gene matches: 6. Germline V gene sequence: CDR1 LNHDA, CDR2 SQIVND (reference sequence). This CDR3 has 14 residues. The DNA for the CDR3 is TGTGCCAGTAGTAGTGGACTAGGCGGCAATGAGCAGTTCTTC. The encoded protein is CASSSGLGGNEQFF.

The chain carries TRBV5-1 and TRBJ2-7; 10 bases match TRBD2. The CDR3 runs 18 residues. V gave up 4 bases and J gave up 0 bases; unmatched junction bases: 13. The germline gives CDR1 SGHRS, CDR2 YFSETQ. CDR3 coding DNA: TGCGCCAGCAGCCTAGGGGCTAGCGGGAGAACGAGCTCCTACGAGCAGTACTTC. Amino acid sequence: CASSLGASGRTSSYEQYF.

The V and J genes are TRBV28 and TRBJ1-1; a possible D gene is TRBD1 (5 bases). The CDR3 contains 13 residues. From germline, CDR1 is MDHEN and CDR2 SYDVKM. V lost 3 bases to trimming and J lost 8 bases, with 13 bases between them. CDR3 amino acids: CASSFRREGEAFF. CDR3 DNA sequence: TGTGCCAGCAGTTTTCGCAGGGAAGGCGAAGCTTTCTTT.

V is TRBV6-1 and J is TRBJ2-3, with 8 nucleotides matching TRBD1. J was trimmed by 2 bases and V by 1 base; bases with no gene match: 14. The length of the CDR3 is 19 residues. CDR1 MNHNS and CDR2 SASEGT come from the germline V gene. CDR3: CASSEVRLQAGGNTDTQYF. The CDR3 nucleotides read TGTGCCAGCAGTGAAGTGAGACTACAGGCAGGGGGCAACACAGATACGCAGTATTTT.

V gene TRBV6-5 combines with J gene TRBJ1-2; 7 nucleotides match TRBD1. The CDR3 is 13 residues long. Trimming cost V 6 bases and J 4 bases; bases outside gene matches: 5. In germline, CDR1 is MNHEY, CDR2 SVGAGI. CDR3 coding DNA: TGTGCCAGCAGAATACAGGGGACCTATGGCTACACCTTC. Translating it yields CASRIQGTYGYTF.

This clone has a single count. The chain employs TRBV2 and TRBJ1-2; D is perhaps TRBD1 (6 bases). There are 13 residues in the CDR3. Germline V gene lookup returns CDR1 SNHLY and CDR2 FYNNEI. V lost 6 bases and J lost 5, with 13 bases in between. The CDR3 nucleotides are TGTGCCAGCAGGAGGGACACGAGTTATGGCTACACCTTC. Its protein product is CASRRDTSYGYTF.

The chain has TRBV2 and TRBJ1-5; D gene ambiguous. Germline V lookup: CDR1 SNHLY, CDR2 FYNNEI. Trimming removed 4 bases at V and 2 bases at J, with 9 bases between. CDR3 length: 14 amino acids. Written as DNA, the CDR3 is TGTGCCAGCAGTGGGGATGACCGCAATCAGCCCCAGCATTTT. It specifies CASSGDDRNQPQHF.

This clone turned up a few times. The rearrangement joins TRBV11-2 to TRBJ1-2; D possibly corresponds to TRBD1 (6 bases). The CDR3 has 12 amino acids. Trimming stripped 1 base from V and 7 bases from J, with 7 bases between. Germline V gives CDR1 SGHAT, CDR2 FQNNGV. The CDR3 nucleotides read TGTGCCAGCAGCTTAGCAGGGGTTGGCTACACCTTC. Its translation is CASSLAGVGYTF.